This T cell receptor beta chain was sequenced during a study of cytomegalovirus exposure and HLA in healthy donors. A note on this clone: Antigen unknown.

The study ran its PCR with 60 Vbeta and 13 Jbeta primers. The assay was immunoSEQ multiplex PCR, and TCRdb's table has in-frame clones only and misses some. The table includes roughly 130,000 clones, approximately 79% detected once. Germline-derived CDR1 and CDR2 are LGHNA and YSLEER. The V and J ends lost 4 bases and 4 bases, in that order; junction bases with no gene match: 10. The length of the CDR3 is 16 residues. The study, taken as a whole, reports: A later analysis reported that several of the most significant clusters appeared to be linked to common viral pathogens, among them Epstein-Barr virus. When analyzed later, a missense DCLRE1C variant was found to be linked to TCR beta V- and J-gene trimming.

The material sequenced was PBMCs. The chain links TRBV4-3 to TRBJ1-1; TRBD1 matches at 9 bases. The receptor was isolated from a man younger than 40 in good health and CMV-seronegative. CDR3 residues: CASSPGQGGVGTEAFF. CDR3 DNA: TGCGCCAGCAGCCCGGGACAGGGCGGAGTAGGCACTGAAGCTTTCTTT.